This T cell receptor (beta chain) was observed in a study of untreated major depressive disorder. Controls scored 5 or less on a depressive symptom inventory and never had mood disorders. Participants with major medical conditions, Axis I/II comorbidities, regular medication or illicit drug use were excluded. Blood, about 31 ml, was drawn into EDTA tubes. Profiling relied on immunoSEQ multiplex PCR, and the TCRdb table lists in-frame clones only, not all of them. The sample includes 20,000 to 25,000 clones, 90% to 95% of them seen just once. The ends were cut back, 6 bases at V and 1 base at J, with 12 bases in the middle. The CDR3 runs to 14 residues. CDR1 and CDR2 from the germline V gene are MNHNY and SVGAGI (reference sequence).

This chain connects TRBV6-6 to TRBJ1-2; weak D call: TRBD1 (5 bases). This receptor was taken from a man under 40 in good health. The material sequenced was CD4+ T cells from PBMCs. The DNA of the CDR3 is TGTGCCAGCAGCGGTAGAGGGGTTAACTATGGCTACACCTTC. Amino acids: CASSGRGVNYGYTF.